This TCR beta chain comes out of a study of blood T cell repertoires in COVID-19. In the study overall: Material from acute and convalescent COVID-19 was sourced from the United States, Italy and Spain. Sample material is recorded as cDNA or gDNA derived from T cells, B-cell-depleted T cells, or PBMCs.

The V gene's germline CDR1 is MNHEY and CDR2 SMNVEV (reference sequence). The CDR3 runs 14 residues. V was shortened by 8 bases and J by 7 bases, with 18 bases between the two germline ends. One Seattle source followed patients from active infection through their disease course. Original methodology: Using reference gene primer amplification, nucleated cell counts were estimated. Here immunoSEQ multiplex PCR was the method, and the copy in TCRdb shows in-frame clones only, minus some. V, J and clone size are those of that table, while D and trimming were read from the DNA. This repertoire shows 400,000 or so clones, roughly 90% found once; its top ten account for roughly 1.6%.

This chain connects TRBV27 to TRBJ1-5; a possible D gene is TRBD1 (6 bases). Sequences were obtained from peripheral blood. The receptor comes from a woman between 35 and 50 years old with COVID-19, enrolled during active disease. The CDR3: CASGKGGGSQPQHF. CDR3 nucleotide sequence: TGTGCCAGCGGAAAAGGGGGGGGCTCACAGCCCCAGCATTTT.